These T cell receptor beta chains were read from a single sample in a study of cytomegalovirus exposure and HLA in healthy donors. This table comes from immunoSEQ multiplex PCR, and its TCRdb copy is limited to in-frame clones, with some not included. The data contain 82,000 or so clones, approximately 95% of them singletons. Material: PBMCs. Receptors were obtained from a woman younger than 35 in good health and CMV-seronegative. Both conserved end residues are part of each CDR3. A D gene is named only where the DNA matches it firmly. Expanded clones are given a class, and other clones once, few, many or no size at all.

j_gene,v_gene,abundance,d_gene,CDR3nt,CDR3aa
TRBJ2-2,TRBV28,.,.,TGTGCCAGCAGTTTAATAGGGGCCGGGGAGCTGTTTTTT,CASSLIGAGELFF
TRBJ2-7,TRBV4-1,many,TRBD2,TGCGCCAGCAGCCAGCCATTAGCAAAGCGGGGTGGGGTGCAGTACTTC,CASSQPLAKRGGVQYF
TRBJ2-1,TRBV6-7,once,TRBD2,TGTGCCAGCAGGGGGACGGGGGGGCCGAGATCCTACAATGAGCAGTTCTTC,CASRGTGGPRSYNEQFF
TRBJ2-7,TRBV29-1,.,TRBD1,TGCAGGGGACGGGACAGGGAACACGAGCAGTACTTC,CRGRDREHEQYF
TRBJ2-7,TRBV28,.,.,TGTGCCAGCAACAGGGATTCCTACGAGCAGTACTTC,CASNRDSYEQYF
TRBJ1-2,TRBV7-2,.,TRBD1,TGTGCCAGCAGCCCGAGGACAGGGGACAACTATGGCTACACCTTC,CASSPRTGDNYGYTF
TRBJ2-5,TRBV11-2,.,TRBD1,TGTGCCAGCAGCCGGGACAGGGGGGAAGAGACCCAGTACTTC,CASSRDRGEETQYF
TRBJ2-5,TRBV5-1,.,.,TGCGCCAGCAGCTTGGGACAGAACCCGCACCAAGATCGACAGTACTTC,CASSLGQNPHQDRQYF
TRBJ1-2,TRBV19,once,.,TGTGCCAGTAGAACAACCGGCCGGACACCGGGTGGCTACACCTTC,CASRTTGRTPGGYTF
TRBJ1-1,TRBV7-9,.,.,TGTGCCAGCAGCCTCTACGACAGGAACACTGAAGCTTTCTTT,CASSLYDRNTEAFF
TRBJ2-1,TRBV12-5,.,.,TGTGCTAGTGGTTTGTCTCCCCCCTCCTACAATGAGCAGTTCTTC,CASGLSPPSYNEQFF
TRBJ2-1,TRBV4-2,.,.,TGTGCCAGCAGCCAAGATCAGGGTAACTACAATGAGCAGTTCTTC,CASSQDQGNYNEQFF
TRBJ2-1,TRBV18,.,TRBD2,TGTGCCAGCTCACAGGGGGGGACTAGCGGCTACAATGAGCAGTTCTTC,CASSQGGTSGYNEQFF
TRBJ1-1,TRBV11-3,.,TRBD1,TGTGCCAGCAGTTCCTCATCCCGGACAGGATTGAACACTGAAGCTTTCTTT,CASSSSSRTGLNTEAFF
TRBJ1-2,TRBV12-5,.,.,TGTGCTAGTGGTTCCTACAGGGCTGGTGGCTACACCTTC,CASGSYRAGGYTF
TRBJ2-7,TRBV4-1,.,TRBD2,TGCGCCAGCAGCCAACGGACTAGCGACATCTACGAGCAGTACTTC,CASSQRTSDIYEQYF
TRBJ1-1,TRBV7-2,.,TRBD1,TGTGCCAGCAGCTTTACCCGAGGGGGCTTGTTGCGGTCGAACACTGAAGCTTTCTTT,CASSFTRGGLLRSNTEAFF
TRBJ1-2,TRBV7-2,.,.,TGTGCCATCCTCAGAAGCCCAGGGGGCTACACCTTC,CAILRSPGGYTF
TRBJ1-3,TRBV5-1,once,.,TGCGCCAGCAGCTTAGACGGGTCTGGAAACACCATATATTTT,CASSLDGSGNTIYF
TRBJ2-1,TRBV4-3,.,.,TGCGCCAGCAGCCATATCGGGGATTACAATGAGCAGTTCTTC,CASSHIGDYNEQFF
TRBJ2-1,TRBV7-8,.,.,TGTGCCAGCAGCCCCCTAGGGGCGGGGAGGCTTTTCTTC,CASSPLGAGRLFF